This T cell receptor (beta chain) was recorded in a study of blood T cell repertoires in COVID-19. Looking at the study overall: Samples of COVID-19 (acute and convalescent) were obtained from the United States, Italy and Spain. Sources were T cells, B-cell-depleted T cells, or PBMCs; the material itself was cDNA or gDNA.

The CDR3 spans 16 residues. The germline CDR1 and CDR2 sequences are LGHDT and YNNKEL (reference sequence). J lost 3 bases, V lost 0 bases, and 3 bases had no gene match. The authors' processing: The assay estimated nucleated cells by amplifying reference gene primers. Data came from immunoSEQ multiplex PCR; TCRdb stores just in-frame clones and leaves some out. V and J calls and clone size are given by that table; D and trimming were obtained from the DNA. Here the sample spans approximately 99,000 clones, approximately 89% being singletons. The TCR comes from a human donor in a cohort sampled during active COVID-19. The chain joins TRBV3-1 (or the pseudogene TRBV3-2) to TRBJ2-1, with TRBD2 matching over 9 bases. Sequenced input: peripheral blood. CDR3 sequence (DNA): TGTGCCAGCAGCCAAGATCTAGCGGGAATCTACAATGAGCAGTTCTTC. Protein: CASSQDLAGIYNEQFF.